These 18 T cell receptor beta chains originate from one sample sequenced in a study of blood T cell repertoires in COVID-19. TCRdb keeps only in-frame clones here, not all; method: immunoSEQ multiplex PCR. Among 490,000 or so clones, less than 90% were seen once, and the ten largest hold more than 7.5%. The specimen was PBMCs or T cells enriched from blood (not recorded which). These receptors all come from a woman aged 60-75 years who had recovered from COVID-19.

As concerns this clone: Distinct nucleotide sequences in the sample also encode this CDR3. The V gene is TRBV5-4, the J gene TRBJ1-1, with D perhaps TRBD1 (5 bases). Germline V lookup: CDR1 SGHNT, CDR2 YYREEE (reference sequence). V was pared by 0 bases and J by 1 base, with 7 bases between. This CDR3 has 14 amino acids. CDR3: CASSLGQSNTEAFF. CDR3 nucleotides: TGTGCCAGCAGCTTGGGACAGTCGAACACTGAAGCTTTCTTT.

V gene TRBV2 combines with J gene TRBJ2-7, with D possibly matching TRBD2 (5 bases). CDR1 and CDR2 (germline): SNHLY, FYNNEI. The V gene lost 1 base and the J gene lost 6 bases, with 7 bases spanning the gap. The CDR3 runs to 12 residues. The CDR3 coding sequence is TGTGCCAGCAGTGAAGTTGCGGGCGAGCAGTACGTC. It codes for CASSEVAGEQYV.

V is TRBV11-3 and J is TRBJ1-1; 7 bases are a match to TRBD1. The CDR3 spans 15 residues. The germline V gene has CDR1 SGHNT and CDR2 YENEEA. V was clipped by 6 bases and J by 1 base; unmatched bases: 8. The CDR3 loop reads CASRLNTGANTEAFF. In DNA, the CDR3 is TGTGCCAGCAGACTTAACACAGGGGCGAACACTGAAGCTTTCTTT.

J is TRBJ1-2 and V is TRBV30, with 9 bases identical to TRBD1. The V gene end was trimmed by 2 bases and the J gene end by 6 bases; junction bases not matched to a gene: 13. The CDR3 runs to 16 residues. Per germline, CDR1 GTSNPN and CDR2 SVGIG (reference sequence). The CDR3 spells CAWSKSGTGLTNGYTF. The DNA for the CDR3 is TGTGCCTGGAGTAAATCAGGGACAGGGTTAACTAATGGCTACACCTTC.

This rearrangement joins TRBV6-5 to TRBJ2-6, with D possibly matching TRBD2 (5 bases). V shed 10 bases and J shed 4 bases, with 17 bases lying between them. The CDR3 is made up of 15 amino acids. The germline V gene encodes CDR1 MNHEY and CDR2 SVGAGI. The CDR3 DNA is TGTGCCATTAAAGCGGAGGAGATCGGGGCCAACGTCCTGACTTTC. Translating gives CAIKAEEIGANVLTF.

The chain couples TRBV28 to TRBJ2-7; the match to TRBD1 covers 8 bases. The CDR3 consists of 14 residues. J gave up 2 bases and V 6 bases, and 6 bases lay outside the gene matches. Looked up from germline, CDR1 is MDHEN and CDR2 is SYDVKM. The CDR3 region has the DNA TGTGCCAGCAGGACCGGGACAGGAACCTACGAGCAGTACTTC. This encodes CASRTGTGTYEQYF.

This sequence joins TRBV18 and TRBJ1-6; 7 bases match TRBD1. The V gene's germline CDR1 is KGHSH and CDR2 LQKENI. V was pared by 4 bases and J by 10 bases, with 10 bases of the junction left unmatched. The CDR3 is 15 residues long. The DNA of the CDR3 is TGTGCCAGCTCACATGGGGAGACAGGGCAATCACCCCTCCACTTT. This translates into CASSHGETGQSPLHF.

V is TRBV5-1 and J is TRBJ1-5, with TRBD1 matching 7 bases. V dropped 2 bases and J dropped 1; count of bases not matched to a gene: 3. This CDR3 comprises 15 residues. The germline CDR1 and CDR2 sequences are SGHRS and YFSETQ. The CDR3 DNA sequence: TGCGCCAGCAGCTTTACAGGGGAGAGCAATCAGCCCCAGCATTTT. This codes for CASSFTGESNQPQHF.

This clone was counted a single time. The V gene is TRBV3-1 (or the pseudogene TRBV3-2), the J gene TRBJ1-1; TRBD1 is a possible D gene (5 bases). The CDR3 loop spans 15 amino acids. Per germline, CDR1 LGHDT and CDR2 YNNKEL (reference sequence). The ends were cut back, 1 base at V and 3 bases at J, with 12 bases in the middle. The CDR3: CASSQGDGGDTEAFF. The CDR3, as DNA: TGTGCCAGCAGCCAAGGGGATGGAGGGGACACTGAAGCTTTCTTT.

The chain combines TRBV25-1 with TRBJ2-5, with a possible D match to TRBD2 (5 bases). Germline loops: CDR1 MGHDK, CDR2 SYGVNS. This CDR3 spans 14 amino acids. V was trimmed by 4 bases and J by 1 base, leaving 10 bases between them. For the CDR3, the DNA is TGTGCCAGCAGTGGGAGAGAGGGCCAAGAGACCCAGTACTTC. Amino acids: CASSGREGQETQYF.

The chain carries TRBV6-5 and TRBJ1-4; D not certain. Germline CDR1 is MNHEY and CDR2 is SVGAGI. This CDR3 comprises 15 residues. The ends were cut back, 2 bases at V and 2 bases at J, with 9 bases in the middle. This CDR3 is CASSYAGKTNEKLFF. CDR3 in DNA: TGTGCCAGCAGTTACGCGGGGAAGACTAATGAAAAACTGTTTTTT.

The chain couples TRBV6-1 to TRBJ1-6, with TRBD1 identical over 8 bases. V shed 1 base and J 2 bases; nucleotides not matched to a gene: 4. Germline values: CDR1 MNHNS, CDR2 SASEGT. The CDR3 is made up of 17 amino acids. This CDR3 is CASSEGQGWPYNSPLHF. The DNA of the CDR3 is TGTGCCAGCAGTGAAGGACAGGGGTGGCCCTATAATTCACCCCTCCACTTT.

The rearrangement links TRBV12-5 to TRBJ2-7; 7 bases match TRBD2. After removal of 0 bases from V and 0 bases from J, the junction contained 8 bases not matched to a gene. Germline V gives CDR1 LGHNT, CDR2 FRNRAP. The CDR3 runs to 17 residues. Written as DNA, the CDR3 is TGTGCTAGTGGTTTGGTAGTTAACGGGGGGTCCTCCTACGAGCAGTACGTC. Translated, it gives CASGLVVNGGSSYEQYV.

The rearrangement links TRBV5-1 to TRBJ2-1, with a possible D match to TRBD2 (6 bases). This CDR3 has 15 amino acids. V dropped 4 bases and J dropped 10 bases, with 21 bases sitting between them. The germline V gene encodes CDR1 SGHRS and CDR2 YFSETQ. CDR3 region: CASSPGWGVAREQFF. Written as DNA, the CDR3 is TGCGCCAGCAGCCCAGGATGGGGGGTTGCCAGGGAGCAGTTCTTC.

The gene calls are TRBV5-1 and TRBJ1-2; 8 nucleotides line up with TRBD1. Trimming took 3 bases from V and 1 from J; bases not matched to a gene: 5. Germline V gene data show CDR1 as SGHRS and CDR2 as YFSETQ. The CDR3 loop spans 15 amino acids. CDR3: CASSWITGGNYGYTF. In nucleotides, the CDR3 is TGCGCCAGCAGCTGGATTACAGGGGGTAACTATGGCTACACCTTC.

The V call is TRBV21-1, the J call TRBJ1-4; TRBD1, the table's D call, was not compared with the DNA. TRBV21-1 is a listed pseudogene. The CDR3 is 16 amino acids. This CDR3 reads CASSKASRDGYEKLFF. CDR3 nucleotide sequence: TGTGCCAGCAGCAAAGCTTCCAGGGATGGTTATGAAAAACTGTTTTTT.

The chain combines TRBV2 with TRBJ2-4; no clear D. The germline CDR1 and CDR2 sequences are SNHLY and FYNNEI. V lost 5 bases and J 0 bases, leaving 14 bases between the germline ends. This CDR3 spans 16 amino acids. CDR3 region: CASSPRVLLAKNIQYF. The CDR3 bases are TGTGCCAGCAGTCCCCGGGTCCTGCTAGCCAAAAACATTCAGTACTTC.

CDR3 sequence reads: CASSRQANNSPLHF. CDR3 DNA sequence: TGTGCCAGCAGTCGACAGGCGAATAATTCACCCCTCCACTTT. This chain connects TRBV2 to TRBJ1-6; tentative D call: TRBD1 (6 bases). The CDR3 sequence is 14 residues long. V lost 5 bases and J lost 5, with 10 bases in between. Germline V lookup: CDR1 SNHLY, CDR2 FYNNEI.